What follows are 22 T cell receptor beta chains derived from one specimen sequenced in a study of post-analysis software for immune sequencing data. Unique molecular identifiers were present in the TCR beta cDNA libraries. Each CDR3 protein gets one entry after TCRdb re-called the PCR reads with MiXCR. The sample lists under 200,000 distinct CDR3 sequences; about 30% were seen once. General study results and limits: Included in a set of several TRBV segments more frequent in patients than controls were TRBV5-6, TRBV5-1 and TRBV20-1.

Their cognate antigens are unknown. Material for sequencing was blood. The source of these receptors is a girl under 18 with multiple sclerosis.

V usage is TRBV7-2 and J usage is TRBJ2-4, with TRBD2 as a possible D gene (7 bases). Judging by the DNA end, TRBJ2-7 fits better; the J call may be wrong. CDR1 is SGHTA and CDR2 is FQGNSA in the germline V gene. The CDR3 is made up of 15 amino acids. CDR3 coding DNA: TGTGCCAGCAGCCCCTATACAGGGAGGGTCTACGAGCAGTACTTC. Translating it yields CASSPYTGRVYEQYF.

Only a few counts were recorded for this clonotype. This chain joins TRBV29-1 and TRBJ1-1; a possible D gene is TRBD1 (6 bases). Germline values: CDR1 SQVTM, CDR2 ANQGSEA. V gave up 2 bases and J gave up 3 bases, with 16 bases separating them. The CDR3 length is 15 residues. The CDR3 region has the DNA TGCAGCGTTGAACGGACAGCCAATAGGGACACTGAAGCTTTCTTT. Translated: CSVERTANRDTEAFF.

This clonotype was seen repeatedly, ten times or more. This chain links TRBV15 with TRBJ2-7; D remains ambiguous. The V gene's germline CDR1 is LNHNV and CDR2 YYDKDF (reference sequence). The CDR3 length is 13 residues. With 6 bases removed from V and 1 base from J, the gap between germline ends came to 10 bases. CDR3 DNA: TGTGCCACCAGGGACCGCAGTTCCTACGAGCAGTACTTC. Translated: CATRDRSSYEQYF.

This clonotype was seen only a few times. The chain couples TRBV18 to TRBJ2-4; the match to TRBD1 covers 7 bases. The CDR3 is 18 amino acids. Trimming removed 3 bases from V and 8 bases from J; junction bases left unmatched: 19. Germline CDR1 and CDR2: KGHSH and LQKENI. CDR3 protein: CASSPPEPSDRWRDIQYF. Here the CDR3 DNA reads TGTGCCAGCTCACCTCCCGAACCCTCGGACAGGTGGAGAGACATTCAGTACTTC.

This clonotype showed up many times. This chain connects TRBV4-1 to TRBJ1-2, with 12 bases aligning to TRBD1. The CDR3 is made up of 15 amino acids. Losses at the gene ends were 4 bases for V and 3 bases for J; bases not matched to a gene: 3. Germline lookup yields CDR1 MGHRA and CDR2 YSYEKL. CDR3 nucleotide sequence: TGCGCCAGCAGCCCGGGACAGGGGGCAGACTATGGCTACACCTTC. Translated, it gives CASSPGQGADYGYTF.

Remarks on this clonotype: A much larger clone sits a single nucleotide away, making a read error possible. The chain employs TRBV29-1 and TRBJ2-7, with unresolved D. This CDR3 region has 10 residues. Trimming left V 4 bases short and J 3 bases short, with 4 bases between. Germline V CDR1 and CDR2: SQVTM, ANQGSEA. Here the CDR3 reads CSVAVYEQYF. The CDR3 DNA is TGCAGCGTTGCCGTCTACGAGCAGTACTTC.

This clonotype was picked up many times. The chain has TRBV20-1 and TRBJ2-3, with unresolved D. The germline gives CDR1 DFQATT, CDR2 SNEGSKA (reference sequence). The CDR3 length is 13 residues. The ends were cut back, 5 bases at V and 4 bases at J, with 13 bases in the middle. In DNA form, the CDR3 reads TGCAGTGCTCGACTCTCTCCCCCAGATACGCAGTATTTT. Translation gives CSARLSPPDTQYF.

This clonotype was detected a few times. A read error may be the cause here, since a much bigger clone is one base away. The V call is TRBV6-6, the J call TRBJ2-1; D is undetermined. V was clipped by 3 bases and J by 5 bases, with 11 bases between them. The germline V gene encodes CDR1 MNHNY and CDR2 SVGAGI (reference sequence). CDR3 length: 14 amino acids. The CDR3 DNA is TGTGCCAGCAGTTATCCCGGACGGGACAATGAGCAGTTCTTC. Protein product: CASSYPGRDNEQFF.

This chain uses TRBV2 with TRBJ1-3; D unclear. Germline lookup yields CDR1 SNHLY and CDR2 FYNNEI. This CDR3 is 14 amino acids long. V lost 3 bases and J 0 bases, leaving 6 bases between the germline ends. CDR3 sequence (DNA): TGTGCCAGCAGTGACAGAATCTCTGGAAACACCATATATTTT. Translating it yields CASSDRISGNTIYF.

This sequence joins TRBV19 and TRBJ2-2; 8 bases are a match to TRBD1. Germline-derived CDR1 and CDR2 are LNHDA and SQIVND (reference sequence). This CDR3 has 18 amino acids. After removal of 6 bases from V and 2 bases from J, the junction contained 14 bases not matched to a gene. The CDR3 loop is CASRPTGVSQANTGELFF. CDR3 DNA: TGTGCCAGTAGGCCGACAGGGGTATCACAGGCAAACACCGGGGAGCTGTTTTTT.

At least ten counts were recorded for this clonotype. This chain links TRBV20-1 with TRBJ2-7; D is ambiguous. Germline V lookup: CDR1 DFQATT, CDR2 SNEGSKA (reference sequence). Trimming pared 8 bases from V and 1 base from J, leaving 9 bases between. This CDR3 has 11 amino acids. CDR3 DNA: TGCAGTCTGCGGAGATCCTACGAGCAGTACTTC. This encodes CSLRRSYEQYF.

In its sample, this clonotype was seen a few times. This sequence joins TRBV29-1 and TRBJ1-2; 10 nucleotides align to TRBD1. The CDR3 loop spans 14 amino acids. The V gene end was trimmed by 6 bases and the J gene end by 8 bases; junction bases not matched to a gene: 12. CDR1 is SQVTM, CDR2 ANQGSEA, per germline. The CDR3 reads CSVQIGTGVYGYTF. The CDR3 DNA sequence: TGCAGCGTCCAAATCGGGACAGGGGTCTACGGCTACACCTTC.

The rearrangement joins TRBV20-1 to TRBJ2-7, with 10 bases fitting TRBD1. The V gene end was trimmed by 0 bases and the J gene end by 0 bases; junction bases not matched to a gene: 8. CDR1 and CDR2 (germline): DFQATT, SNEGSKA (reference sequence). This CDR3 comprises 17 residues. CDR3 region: CSARDWAGTGVSYEQYF. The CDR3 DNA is TGCAGTGCTAGAGATTGGGCCGGGACAGGGGTCTCCTACGAGCAGTACTTC.

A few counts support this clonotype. The CDR3 DNA sequence: TGCAGTGCTGACAGAGCTGGTGAAAAACTGTTTTTT. Encoded protein: CSADRAGEKLFF. The rearrangement joins TRBV20-1 to TRBJ1-4; a weak D match, TRBD1 (5 bases). Per germline, CDR1 DFQATT and CDR2 SNEGSKA (reference sequence). This CDR3 region has 12 residues. The ends were cut back, 5 bases at V and 7 bases at J, with 11 bases in the middle.

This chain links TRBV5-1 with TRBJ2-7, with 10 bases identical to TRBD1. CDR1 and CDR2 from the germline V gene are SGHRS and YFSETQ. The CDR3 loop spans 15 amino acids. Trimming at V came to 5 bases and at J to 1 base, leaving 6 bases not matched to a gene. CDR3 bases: TGCGCCAGCAGAGAACGGGACAGGGGATCCTACGAGCAGTACTTC. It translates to CASRERDRGSYEQYF. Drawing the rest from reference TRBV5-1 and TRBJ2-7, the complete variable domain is KAGVTQTPRYLIKTRGQQVTLSCSPISGHRSVSWYQQTPGQGLQFLFEYFSETQRNKGNFPGRFSGRQFSNSRSEMNVSTLELGDSALYLCASRERDRGSYEQYFGPGTRLTVT.

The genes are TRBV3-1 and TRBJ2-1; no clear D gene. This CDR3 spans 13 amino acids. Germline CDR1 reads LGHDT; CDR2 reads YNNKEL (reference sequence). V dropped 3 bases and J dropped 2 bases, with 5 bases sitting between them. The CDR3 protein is CASSHLAYNEQFF. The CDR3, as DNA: TGTGCCAGCAGCCACTTAGCCTACAATGAGCAGTTCTTC.

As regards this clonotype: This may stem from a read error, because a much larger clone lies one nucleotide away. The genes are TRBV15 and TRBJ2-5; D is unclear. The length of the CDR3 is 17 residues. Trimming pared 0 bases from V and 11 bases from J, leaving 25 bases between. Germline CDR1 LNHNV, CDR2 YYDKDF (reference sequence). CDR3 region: CATSREAVSMVRVEQYF. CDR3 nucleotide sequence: TGTGCCACCAGCAGAGAGGCGGTTAGTATGGTGCGAGTTGAGCAGTACTTC.

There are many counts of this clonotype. CDR3 DNA sequence: TGCGCCACCTCGGTTGGGAGGCCAGTAGATACGCAGTATTTT. Its protein product is CATSVGRPVDTQYF. The V gene is TRBV5-1, the J gene TRBJ2-3; tentative D call: TRBD2 (6 bases). The CDR3 is made up of 14 amino acids. CDR1 and CDR2 from the germline V gene are SGHRS and YFSETQ. V shed 9 bases and J shed 5 bases, with 19 bases lying between them.

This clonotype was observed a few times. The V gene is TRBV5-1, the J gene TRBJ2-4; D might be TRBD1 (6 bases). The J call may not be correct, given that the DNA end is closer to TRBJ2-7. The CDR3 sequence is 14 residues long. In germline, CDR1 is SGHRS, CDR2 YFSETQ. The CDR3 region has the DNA TGCGCCAGCTGGGAGACAGGCGATTTCCACGAGCAGTACTTC. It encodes CASWETGDFHEQYF.

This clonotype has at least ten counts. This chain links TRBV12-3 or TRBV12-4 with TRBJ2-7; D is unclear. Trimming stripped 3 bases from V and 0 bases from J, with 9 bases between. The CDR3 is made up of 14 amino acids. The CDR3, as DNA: TGTGCCAGCAGTTTCGTGCAGAGCTCCTACGAGCAGTACTTC. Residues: CASSFVQSSYEQYF.

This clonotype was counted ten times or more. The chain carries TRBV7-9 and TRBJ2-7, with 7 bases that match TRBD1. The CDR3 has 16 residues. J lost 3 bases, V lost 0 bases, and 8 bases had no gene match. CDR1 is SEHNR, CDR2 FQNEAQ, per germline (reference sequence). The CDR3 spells CASSLAPSPGGYEQYF. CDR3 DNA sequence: TGTGCCAGCAGCTTAGCGCCGAGTCCAGGGGGCTACGAGCAGTACTTC.

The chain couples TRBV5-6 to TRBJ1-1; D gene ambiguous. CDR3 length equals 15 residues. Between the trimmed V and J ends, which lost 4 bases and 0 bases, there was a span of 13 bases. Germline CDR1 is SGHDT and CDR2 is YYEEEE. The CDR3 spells CASSPGWALNTEAFF. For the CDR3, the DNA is TGTGCCAGCAGCCCAGGTTGGGCCTTGAACACTGAAGCTTTCTTT.